The entry below gives a single T cell receptor beta chain sequence along with its context. The V end was cut by 4 bases, the J end by 8 bases, with 11 bases between. The length of the CDR3 is 12 residues. Germline V gene sequence: CDR1 LNHDA, CDR2 SQIVND (reference sequence). The table came from immunoSEQ multiplex PCR; TCRdb's copy has only in-frame clones and leaves some out. The sample lists around 97,000 clones, over 85% occurring once. This specimen comes from a study of technical replicates of blood from several donors. The V call is TRBV19, the J call TRBJ1-1; D gene unclear. The source of this sequence is a human donor in good health. The sequenced material came from T cells isolated from PBMCs. CDR3 loop: CASSTGFPEAFF. CDR3 nucleotides: TGTGCCAGTAGTACGGGGTTCCCCGAAGCTTTCTTT.